This T cell receptor (beta chain) is drawn from a study of identical twins. TCRdb reprocessed the 5' RACE reads via MiXCR and lists one record per CDR3 protein. The profile covers about 660,000 distinct CDR3 sequences, with about 9.4% appearing a single time and 0.98% taken by the ten largest. Germline assignment: CDR1 SGHNT and CDR2 YYREEE (reference sequence). The CDR3 sequence is 15 residues long. The J segment lost 5 bases and the V segment lost 4 bases, leaving 8 bases of the junction unmatched. This clonotype showed up many times. This sample was also put to use in a study of yellow fever vaccine responses in identical twins.

The sequence derives from a woman aged 18-30 years in good health. The chain uses TRBV5-4 and TRBJ2-2; 7 bases line up with TRBD1. Sequenced material: PBMCs. The DNA for the CDR3 is TGTGCCAGCAGCGTAACAGGGGTGAGGACCGGGGAGCTGTTTTTT. Translating gives CASSVTGVRTGELFF.